This entry lists 24 T cell receptor beta chains sequenced from one sample in a study of spatial heterogeneity in lung cancer. This sample's time point: blood at routine non-recurrence follow-up after resection. TCRdb re-called the 5' RACE reads through MiXCR, storing one row per CDR3 protein. Among approximately 30,000 distinct CDR3 sequences, about 10% were seen once, and the ten largest hold over 25%. This material consisted of PBMCs, taken at follow-up. The receptors were sampled from a female donor with early-stage non-small cell lung cancer.

There are a few counts of this clonotype. The chain has TRBV5-1 and TRBJ1-5; D gene ambiguous. Germline V lookup: CDR1 SGHRS, CDR2 YFSETQ. Trimming cost V 0 bases and J 1 base, with 8 bases left between them. CDR3 length: 15 amino acids. CDR3 sequence: CASSLDGVSNQPQHF. The CDR3 DNA reads as TGCGCCAGCAGCTTGGATGGGGTAAGCAATCAGCCCCAGCATTTT. The full variable domain, in which reference TRBV5-1 and TRBJ1-5 provide the parts outside the CDR3, is KAGVTQTPRYLIKTRGQQVTLSCSPISGHRSVSWYQQTPGQGLQFLFEYFSETQRNKGNFPGRFSGRQFSNSRSEMNVSTLELGDSALYLCASSLDGVSNQPQHFGDGTRLSIL.

This clonotype was counted at least ten times. The chain is built from TRBV28 and TRBJ2-7; the match to TRBD2 covers 9 bases. V lost 2 bases and J lost 0; bases outside the gene matches: 8. Per germline, CDR1 MDHEN and CDR2 SYDVKM. The length of the CDR3 is 17 residues. CDR3 bases: TGTGCCAGCAGTTTACCCGGGGTTAGCGGGAGCTCCTACGAGCAGTACTTC. Translation: CASSLPGVSGSSYEQYF.

This clonotype has at least ten counts. J is TRBJ1-5 and V is TRBV2, with 10 bases fitting TRBD1. Germline V CDR1 and CDR2: SNHLY, FYNNEI. There are 14 residues in the CDR3. Losses at the gene ends were 5 bases for V and 5 bases for J; bases not matched to a gene: 3. The CDR3 bases are TGTGCCAGCAGTTTTGGACAGGGGGATCAGCCCCAGCATTTT. Amino acids: CASSFGQGDQPQHF.

In its sample, this clonotype was seen many times. Here the CDR3 reads CASSTGQGEAFF. CDR3 DNA: TGTGCCAGCAGCACGGGACAGGGCGAAGCTTTCTTT. The V and J genes are TRBV7-6 and TRBJ1-1, with 9 bases that match TRBD1. The germline V gene has CDR1 SGHVS and CDR2 FNYEAQ. With 5 bases clipped from V and 8 bases from J, the junction kept 3 bases outside the gene matches. This CDR3 region has 12 residues.

This clonotype was counted many times. The chain joins TRBV12-3 or TRBV12-4 to TRBJ1-4; D ambiguous. The ends were cut back, 3 bases at V and 8 bases at J, with 10 bases in the middle. The CDR3 totals 13 residues. CDR3 nucleotide sequence: TGTGCCAGCAGTTTTGGCAGGAGGGAAAAACTGTTTTTT. Translating it yields CASSFGRREKLFF.

V usage is TRBV29-1 and J usage is TRBJ2-2; D ambiguous. Germline V gives CDR1 SQVTM, CDR2 ANQGSEA. V shed 0 bases and J shed 1 base, with 6 bases lying between them. The CDR3 loop spans 14 amino acids. As DNA, the CDR3 is TGCAGCGTTGAAGATCGGCGGAACACCGGGGAGCTGTTTTTT. This sequence encodes CSVEDRRNTGELFF.

This clonotype was counted a few times. The chain carries TRBV20-1 and TRBJ2-7; TRBD2 might be the D (6 bases). In germline, CDR1 is DFQATT, CDR2 SNEGSKA (reference sequence). The CDR3 extends over 13 amino acids. Trimming removed 6 bases from V and 4 bases from J, with 16 bases in between. The CDR3 DNA is TGCAGTGCACCCGGAGGGTTAGGTTACGAGCAGTACTTC. Protein: CSAPGGLGYEQYF.

This clonotype was found a few times. The rearrangement uses TRBV20-1 and TRBJ2-5, with D perhaps given as TRBD1 or TRBD2 (5 bases each). Germline V CDR1 and CDR2: DFQATT, SNEGSKA (reference sequence). This CDR3 is built from 14 residues. Trimming took off 5 bases at V and 5 bases at J, with 18 bases between the two ends. The CDR3 DNA is TGCAGTGCTCCCCCAATTGGGGCGGGTGAGACCCAGTACTTC. Protein sequence: CSAPPIGAGETQYF.

This clonotype was seen ten or more times. V gene TRBV7-9 combines with J gene TRBJ1-3, with D maybe TRBD1 (6 bases). This CDR3 region has 15 residues. V lost 5 bases and J lost 1, with 12 bases in between. Germline loops: CDR1 SEHNR, CDR2 FQNEAQ (reference sequence). The CDR3 sequence is CASSRSGVSGNTIYF. In DNA, the CDR3 is TGTGCCAGCAGCCGATCAGGGGTATCTGGAAACACCATATATTTT.

At least ten counts were recorded for this clonotype. The V and J genes are TRBV28 and TRBJ1-5, with D possibly matching TRBD1 (6 bases). CDR1 and CDR2 (germline): MDHEN, SYDVKM. Trimming pared 6 bases from V and 3 bases from J, leaving 12 bases between. The CDR3 is 14 residues long. In DNA, the CDR3 is TGTGCCAGCAGCAACAGGGTTTTCAATCAGCCCCAGCATTTT. Translation: CASSNRVFNQPQHF.

This clonotype was seen many times. The V gene is TRBV19, the J gene TRBJ1-1, with a possible D match to TRBD1 (6 bases). The CDR3 has 13 residues. Trimming stripped 9 bases from V and 7 bases from J, with 18 bases between. Germline V CDR1 and CDR2: LNHDA, SQIVND (reference sequence). In DNA, the CDR3 is TGTGCCAGCTACTCTCAGGGGTTTAATGAAGCTTTCTTT. Its translation is CASYSQGFNEAFF. Full variable domain (rest looked up from reference TRBV19 and TRBJ1-1): DGGITQSPKYLFRKEGQNVTLSCEQNLNHDAMYWYRQDPGQGLRLIYYSQIVNDFQKGDIAEGYSVSREKKESFPLTVTSAQKNPTAFYLCASYSQGFNEAFFGQGTRLTVV.

The J gene is TRBJ1-2, the V gene TRBV4-2; D might be TRBD1 (6 bases). The CDR3 consists of 16 residues. Trimming left V 0 bases short and J 2 bases short, with 13 bases between. Per germline, CDR1 LGHNA and CDR2 YNFKEQ. CDR3 nucleotide sequence: TGTGCCAGCAGCCAAGATCTTGGACAGACAAACTATGGCTACACCTTC. Translated, it gives CASSQDLGQTNYGYTF.

This clonotype was detected ten times or more. The chain is built from TRBV6-4 and TRBJ2-2; the match to TRBD1 covers 7 bases. Looked up from germline, CDR1 is MRHNA and CDR2 is SNTAGT. Unmatched junction bases numbered 4, after V lost 4 bases and J lost 8 bases. This CDR3 is built from 13 residues. For the CDR3, the DNA is TGTGCCAGCAGTGCGCAGGGGGATGGGGAGCTGTTTTTT. Protein product: CASSAQGDGELFF.

In its sample, this clonotype was seen many times. The CDR3 reads CASSLGVTNEKLFF. The CDR3, as DNA: TGTGCCAGCAGTTTAGGGGTTACTAATGAAAAACTGTTTTTT. This sequence joins TRBV28 and TRBJ1-4, with no clear D. The CDR3 contains 14 residues. Germline V gene data show CDR1 as MDHEN and CDR2 as SYDVKM. V lost 2 bases, J lost 2 bases, and 6 bases lay in between.

This clonotype was seen more than once but under ten times. J is TRBJ2-3 and V is TRBV7-8, with TRBD2 matching 12 bases. CDR1 is SGHVS and CDR2 is FQNEAQ in the germline V gene. V shed 0 bases and J 2 bases; nucleotides not matched to a gene: 3. This CDR3 has 17 residues. CDR3: CASSLALAGGATDTQYF. The CDR3 DNA follows: TGTGCCAGCAGCTTAGCGCTAGCGGGGGGGGCCACAGATACGCAGTATTTT.

This sequence joins TRBV6-4 and TRBJ2-1, with D perhaps matching TRBD2 (5 bases). The germline V gene has CDR1 MRHNA and CDR2 SNTAGT. V was pared by 4 bases and J by 6 bases, with 13 bases between. This CDR3 is 14 amino acids long. The CDR3 coding sequence is TGTGCCAGCAGTGGCGGGCCAAGCCCCAATGAGCAGTTCTTC. This translates into CASSGGPSPNEQFF.

This clonotype was counted at least ten times. The rearrangement links TRBV6-6 to TRBJ2-3, with D tentatively TRBD2 (6 bases). Trimming pared 5 bases from V and 9 bases from J, leaving 12 bases between. Germline V gene lookup returns CDR1 MNHNY and CDR2 SVGAGI (reference sequence). The CDR3 totals 12 residues. CDR3 coding DNA: TGTGCCAGCAGTCCAAGCGGGTCAACGCAGTATTTT. It yields the protein CASSPSGSTQYF.

There are a few counts of this clonotype. The V call is TRBV6-4, the J call TRBJ2-3, with D unresolved. Germline V gene data show CDR1 as MRHNA and CDR2 as SNTAGT. V lost 2 bases, J lost 1 base, and 4 bases lay in between. CDR3 length equals 13 residues. CDR3: CASSDGGTDTQYF. The CDR3 coding sequence is TGTGCCAGCAGTGACGGAGGCACAGATACGCAGTATTTT.

This clonotype was detected ten times or more. V is TRBV5-1 and J is TRBJ2-7; TRBD1 aligns across 8 bases. The CDR3 consists of 14 residues. V was pared by 4 bases and J by 5 bases, with 8 bases of the junction left unmatched. Germline CDR1 reads SGHRS; CDR2 reads YFSETQ. CDR3 DNA: TGCGCCAGCAGCGTGAGACAGGGGTTTCACGAGCAGTACTTC. Its translation is CASSVRQGFHEQYF.

Ten or more counts support this clonotype. V usage is TRBV5-1 and J usage is TRBJ2-7, with D perhaps TRBD1 (5 bases). This CDR3 contains 14 residues. V dropped 2 bases and J dropped 4 bases, with 13 bases sitting between them. Germline lookup yields CDR1 SGHRS and CDR2 YFSETQ. CDR3 sequence reads: CASSFAGFDYEQYF. CDR3 DNA: TGCGCCAGCAGCTTTGCAGGGTTCGATTACGAGCAGTACTTC.

This sequence joins TRBV10-2 and TRBJ2-1, with TRBD2 identical over 14 bases. Germline CDR1 is WSHSY and CDR2 is SAAADI. This CDR3 is 14 amino acids long. The V and J ends lost 6 bases and 8 bases, in that order; junction bases with no gene match: 3. The CDR3 coding sequence is TGCGCCAGCAGCGGACTAGCGGGGGGCTATGAGCAGTTCTTC. Protein: CASSGLAGGYEQFF.

This clonotype was detected many times. The gene calls are TRBV19 and TRBJ2-1; 7 positions agree with TRBD2. V trimming: 5 bases; J trimming: 9 bases; junction bases outside the gene matches: 4. Germline V gene sequence: CDR1 LNHDA, CDR2 SQIVND (reference sequence). CDR3 length: 12 amino acids. The CDR3 coding sequence is TGTGCCAGTAGTTACACTAGCGTTGAGCAGTTCTTC. Protein sequence: CASSYTSVEQFF.

This clonotype was observed a few times. This chain joins TRBV6-1 and TRBJ2-2, with a possible D match to TRBD2 (6 bases). Trimming took 2 bases from V and 5 from J, leaving 12 bases between them. This CDR3 is 15 amino acids long. Germline CDR1 is MNHNS and CDR2 is SASEGT. For the CDR3, the DNA is TGTGCCAGCAGTGAATGGGGAGGTCTTACCGGGGAGCTGTTTTTT. Residues: CASSEWGGLTGELFF.

The rearrangement joins TRBV5-1 to TRBJ1-6, with TRBD1 as a possible D gene (5 bases). Trimming stripped 7 bases from V and 8 bases from J, with 16 bases between. Germline V gene lookup returns CDR1 SGHRS and CDR2 YFSETQ. The CDR3 covers 14 residues. The CDR3 region is CASQLRDGDSPLHF. The DNA of the CDR3 is TGCGCCAGCCAGCTGAGGGACGGTGATTCACCCCTCCACTTT. Variable domain in full (rest from reference TRBV5-1 and TRBJ1-6): KAGVTQTPRYLIKTRGQQVTLSCSPISGHRSVSWYQQTPGQGLQFLFEYFSETQRNKGNFPGRFSGRQFSNSRSEMNVSTLELGDSALYLCASQLRDGDSPLHFGNGTRLTVT.